This TCR beta chain was identified in a study of T cell changes during pregnancy in multiple sclerosis. Produced via immunoSEQ multiplex PCR; TCRdb's table is partial and in-frame only. This table has some 100,000 clones, 85% to 95% appearing once. The V end lost 5 bases, the J end lost 2 bases, and 9 bases lay between the germline ends. Germline assignment: CDR1 SGHVS and CDR2 FNYEAQ. This CDR3 is 14 amino acids long. The sample was peripheral blood, taken in the second trimester of pregnancy. The chain uses TRBV7-6 and TRBJ1-4; TRBD1 might be the D (5 bases). The TCR comes from a female donor with multiple sclerosis, enrolled in a pregnancy study. The CDR3 bases are TGTGCCAGCAGCCACGGGGGTACTAATGAAAAACTGTTTTTT. This codes for CASSHGGTNEKLFF.